Sequencing of this TCR beta chain was carried out in a study of T-cell memory formation after mild COVID-19. Study information: TCR clusters were largely donor specific.

Overall study results and limits: Shrinking CD4+ clones were chiefly CM and EM; CD8+ ones were chiefly EMRA. Nothing confirmed that second-wave clones peaking on day 37 were specific for SARS-CoV-2. Day 15 to 85 contractors were CD4/CD8 balanced; later expanders leaned CD4+.

The table lists this clonotype with many counts. Its cognate antigen is unknown. At one of its ends the junction is not consistent with the germline gene, which may arise from a read error. Each CDR3 protein gets one entry after TCRdb re-called the 5' RACE reads with MiXCR. The table records hundreds of thousands of distinct CDR3 sequences, more than 15% of them present only once. The CDR3 spans 14 residues. Germline CDR1 and CDR2: SGHRS and YFSETQ. This clonotype was sampled from an adult woman who had mild COVID-19 (a few samples of this study predate the infection). Cell type and time point are not known. This chain uses TRBV5-1 with TRBJ1-1; 8 bases are a match to TRBD1. The specimen was PBMCs or a T cell subset sorted from them (not recorded which). The CDR3 sequence: CASSLGQGGTEAFF. CDR3 nucleotides: TGTGCCAGCAGCCTAGGACAGGGCGGCACTGAAGCTTTCTTT.